Each of the 25 T cell receptor beta chains below was sequenced from the same sample in a study of blood T cell repertoires in COVID-19. The table came from immunoSEQ multiplex PCR; TCRdb's copy has only in-frame clones and leaves some out. The table has 150,000 to 200,000 clones, 75% to 90% seen once; the top ten hold roughly 0.77%. Sequencing was performed on PBMCs or T cells enriched from blood (not recorded which). Source of these receptors: a woman aged 18-29 years who had recovered from COVID-19.

The chain uses TRBV5-1 and TRBJ2-3; weak D call: TRBD2 (5 bases). The CDR3 loop spans 14 amino acids. The V gene lost 5 bases and the J gene lost 2 bases, with 12 bases spanning the gap. CDR1 and CDR2 from the germline V gene are SGHRS and YFSETQ. The DNA for the CDR3 is TGCGCCAGCAGAGAAGTAGCGACCACAGATACGCAGTATTTT. This encodes CASREVATTDTQYF.

A single count supports this clone. The chain recombines TRBV3-1 (or the pseudogene TRBV3-2) with TRBJ2-1; tentative D call: TRBD2 (5 bases). There are 14 residues in the CDR3. The V and J ends lost 5 bases and 3 bases respectively, with 11 bases between them. Germline CDR1 reads LGHDT; CDR2 reads YNNKEL (reference sequence). In nucleotides, the CDR3 is TGTGCCAGCAGCGACCTAGGGAGCTACAATGAGCAGTTCTTC. It yields the protein CASSDLGSYNEQFF.

The rearrangement uses TRBV7-9 and TRBJ2-7; D not resolved. The V gene lost 5 bases and the J gene lost 7 bases, with 15 bases spanning the gap. The length of the CDR3 is 13 residues. Germline V gene sequence: CDR1 SEHNR, CDR2 FQNEAQ (reference sequence). CDR3 coding DNA: TGTGCCAGCAGCCCTATGCTGAACCGGGAGCAGTACTTC. Protein product: CASSPMLNREQYF.

The genes are TRBV6-4 and TRBJ2-1; 7 bases agree with TRBD2. CDR1 and CDR2 from the germline V gene are MRHNA and SNTAGT. The V gene end was trimmed by 3 bases and the J gene end by 5 bases; junction bases not matched to a gene: 1. The CDR3 runs to 13 residues. The CDR3 coding sequence is TGTGCCAGCAGTGAGCGGGGGAACAATGAGCAGTTCTTC. Its translation: CASSERGNNEQFF.

This rearrangement joins TRBV9 to TRBJ2-7; TRBD2 is a possible D gene (6 bases). Trimming removed 0 bases at V and 2 bases at J, with 15 bases between. This CDR3 has 16 residues. Per germline, CDR1 SGDLS and CDR2 YYNGEE. CDR3 DNA: TGTGCCAGCAGCGTAGACGGGGGAGTGCCAACCTACGAGCAGTACTTC. As protein: CASSVDGGVPTYEQYF.

This clone turned up a few times. The chain employs TRBV27 and TRBJ2-2, with D perhaps TRBD1 (6 bases). The length of the CDR3 is 14 residues. Germline lookup yields CDR1 MNHEY and CDR2 SMNVEV (reference sequence). V lost 5 bases and J 4 bases, leaving 11 bases between the germline ends. This CDR3 reads CASSLIGGTGELFF. CDR3 DNA: TGTGCCAGCAGTCTGATAGGGGGCACCGGGGAGCTGTTTTTT.

V is TRBV30 and J is TRBJ1-2; tentatively, D is TRBD1 (5 bases). The CDR3 length is 13 residues. The V gene's germline CDR1 is GTSNPN and CDR2 SVGIG (reference sequence). The V and J ends lost 5 bases and 8 bases respectively, with 18 bases between them. The CDR3 sequence is CAWFRQSLLGYTF. The CDR3 bases are TGTGCCTGGTTCCGACAGTCCTTGCTGGGCTACACCTTC.

The V and J genes are TRBV9 and TRBJ2-7, with a possible D match to TRBD1 (7 bases). V shed 5 bases and J shed 0 bases, with 15 bases lying between them. Germline-derived CDR1 and CDR2 are SGDLS and YYNGEE. The length of the CDR3 is 15 residues. Here the CDR3 DNA reads TGTGCCAGCAGTCGGGGGACAGTCCGCTCCTACGAGCAGTACTTC. It translates to CASSRGTVRSYEQYF.

The chain carries TRBV19 and TRBJ1-6, with TRBD1 as a possible D gene (6 bases). Trimming took off 5 bases at V and 10 bases at J, with 12 bases between the two ends. Germline V gives CDR1 LNHDA, CDR2 SQIVND (reference sequence). The CDR3 covers 13 residues. CDR3 DNA sequence: TGTGCCAGTAGTTTGGGACATTCCTCACCCCTCCACTTT. Translation: CASSLGHSSPLHF. Filled out from reference TRBV19 and TRBJ1-6, the complete variable domain reads DGGITQSPKYLFRKEGQNVTLSCEQNLNHDAMYWYRQDPGQGLRLIYYSQIVNDFQKGDIAEGYSVSREKKESFPLTVTSAQKNPTAFYLCASSLGHSSPLHFGNGTRLTVT.

This rearrangement joins TRBV9 to TRBJ2-1, with 14 bases aligning to TRBD2. Per the germline V gene, CDR1 is SGDLS and CDR2 is YYNGEE. J was trimmed by 4 bases and V by 3 bases; bases with no gene match: 9. The CDR3 is 18 residues long. CDR3 in amino acids: CASSEPTSGRAQYNEQFF. CDR3 sequence (DNA): TGTGCCAGCAGCGAGCCGACTAGCGGGAGGGCCCAATACAATGAGCAGTTCTTC.

J is TRBJ2-7 and V is TRBV5-5; TRBD2 matches 12 bases. V lost 7 bases and J lost 3; bases outside the gene matches: 5. Germline V gene lookup returns CDR1 SGHKS and CDR2 YYEKEE (reference sequence). This CDR3 has 14 amino acids. In nucleotides, the CDR3 is TGTGCCAGCGGAAGGACTAGCGGGGTCTACGAGCAGTACTTC. Protein product: CASGRTSGVYEQYF.

The chain recombines TRBV2 with TRBJ2-5, with a tentative D call TRBD2 (6 bases). The CDR3 loop spans 15 amino acids. With 0 bases removed from V and 4 bases from J, the gap between germline ends came to 12 bases. Per the germline V gene, CDR1 is SNHLY and CDR2 is FYNNEI. The CDR3 region is CASSEALGAGETQYF. The CDR3 coding sequence is TGTGCCAGCAGTGAAGCGCTGGGAGCGGGAGAGACCCAGTACTTC.

V and J are TRBV7-9 and TRBJ2-7; TRBD1 aligns across 7 bases. Losses at the gene ends were 0 bases for V and 5 bases for J; bases not matched to a gene: 10. CDR1 is SEHNR, CDR2 FQNEAQ, per germline (reference sequence). This CDR3 has 16 amino acids. CDR3 in amino acids: CASSLARDSRVHEQYF. CDR3 DNA: TGTGCCAGCAGCTTAGCTAGGGACAGCAGGGTCCACGAGCAGTACTTC.

This clone was seen just once. The chain is built from TRBV10-3 and TRBJ2-1, with TRBD2 identical over 8 bases. The germline CDR1 and CDR2 sequences are ENHRY and SYGVKD. The CDR3 spans 15 residues. The CDR3 DNA reads TGTGCTTCGTCCCCAACAGCGGGAGTAAGCAATGAGCAGTTCTTC. As protein: CASSPTAGVSNEQFF.

This chain connects TRBV6-5 to TRBJ2-7; 7 nucleotides agree with TRBD1. Unmatched junction bases numbered 2, after V lost 6 bases and J lost 3 bases. Germline lookup yields CDR1 MNHEY and CDR2 SVGAGI. The CDR3 is made up of 12 amino acids. DNA for the CDR3: TGTGCCAGCAGGGGGGACAGCTACGAGCAGTACTTC. Residues: CASRGDSYEQYF.

J is TRBJ1-2 and V is TRBV7-2; TRBD1 is a possible D gene (5 bases). The CDR3 has 17 amino acids. Trimming cost V 5 bases and J 4 bases, with 23 bases left between them. Germline V lookup: CDR1 SGHTA, CDR2 FQGNSA. The CDR3 is CASSPLGLSSDPYGYTF. The CDR3 nucleotides are TGTGCCAGCAGCCCACTGGGGCTTAGCAGTGATCCCTATGGCTACACCTTC.

This sequence joins TRBV5-1 and TRBJ2-7; 9 nucleotides align to TRBD2. The germline CDR1 and CDR2 sequences are SGHRS and YFSETQ. V was pared by 4 bases and J by 4 bases, with 6 bases of the junction left unmatched. The CDR3 length is 14 residues. In DNA form, the CDR3 reads TGCGCCAGCAGCCACATAGCGGGAGAGTACGAGCAGTACTTC. Protein: CASSHIAGEYEQYF.

The chain joins TRBV27 to TRBJ2-2; TRBD2 matches 8 bases. The CDR3 totals 14 residues. The J segment lost 7 bases and the V segment lost 7 bases, leaving 8 bases of the junction unmatched. Looked up from germline, CDR1 is MNHEY and CDR2 is SMNVEV (reference sequence). This CDR3 reads CASTPGLGSGELFF. CDR3 DNA: TGTGCCAGCACCCCGGGACTAGGGAGCGGGGAGCTGTTTTTT.

This chain connects TRBV28 to TRBJ2-2, with 7 bases aligning to TRBD2. V gave up 5 bases and J gave up 2 bases; unmatched junction bases: 5. The CDR3 runs 15 residues. CDR1 is MDHEN, CDR2 SYDVKM, per germline. The CDR3 loop reads CASSPPGGNTGELFF. DNA of the CDR3: TGTGCCAGCAGTCCTCCGGGAGGAAACACCGGGGAGCTGTTTTTT.

CDR3 nucleotides: TGTGCCAGTAGTAGTCTACAGGGACAAGGCACAGATACGCAGTATTTT. Translation gives CASSSLQGQGTDTQYF. This chain uses TRBV19 with TRBJ2-3; perhaps TRBD1 as D (6 bases). The germline V gene has CDR1 LNHDA and CDR2 SQIVND (reference sequence). The CDR3 sequence is 16 residues long. The germline V and J ends were trimmed by 4 bases and 1 base, with 15 bases remaining between them.

V is TRBV28 and J is TRBJ2-7; D is ambiguous. Trimming took off 6 bases at V and 0 bases at J, with 15 bases between the two ends. The CDR3 spans 15 residues. CDR1 is MDHEN and CDR2 is SYDVKM in the germline V gene. The CDR3 DNA reads TGTGCCAGCAGCCCACCCCCCCTTAGCTCCTACGAGCAGTACTTC. Protein sequence: CASSPPPLSSYEQYF.

This clone came up once. The chain carries TRBV7-6 and TRBJ2-2; 7 bases align to TRBD2. Per the germline V gene, CDR1 is SGHVS and CDR2 is FNYEAQ. The CDR3 contains 18 residues. J gave up 4 bases and V 3 bases, and 14 bases lay outside the gene matches. For the CDR3, the DNA is TGTGCCAGCAGCTTGGTAGTAAGCGGGACCTTAGGCACCGGGGAGCTGTTTTTT. Amino acid sequence: CASSLVVSGTLGTGELFF.

The rearrangement joins TRBV5-6 to TRBJ2-7, with a possible D match to TRBD2 (5 bases). CDR3 length equals 13 residues. V was trimmed by 4 bases and J by 2 bases, leaving 10 bases between them. Germline V lookup: CDR1 SGHDT, CDR2 YYEEEE. CDR3 nucleotides: TGTGCCAGCAGCACGGGAATAGCCTACGAGCAGTACTTC. Its protein product is CASSTGIAYEQYF.

In its sample, this clone was seen once. The rearrangement uses TRBV7-9 and TRBJ2-7; 7 positions agree with TRBD2. Losses at the gene ends were 5 bases for V and 1 base for J; bases not matched to a gene: 5. CDR3 size: 14 residues. Germline CDR1 and CDR2: SEHNR and FQNEAQ (reference sequence). This CDR3 reads CASSPSSGSYEQYF. The CDR3 DNA reads as TGTGCCAGCAGCCCCTCTAGCGGATCCTACGAGCAGTACTTC.

The chain links TRBV30 to TRBJ2-1; TRBD2 might be the D (6 bases). In germline, CDR1 is GTSNPN, CDR2 SVGIG (reference sequence). CDR3 size: 11 residues. The ends were cut back, 4 bases at V and 15 bases at J, with 16 bases in the middle. The CDR3 loop reads CAWKSEGPLFF. DNA for the CDR3: TGTGCCTGGAAGTCGGAGGGCCCGCTGTTCTTC.